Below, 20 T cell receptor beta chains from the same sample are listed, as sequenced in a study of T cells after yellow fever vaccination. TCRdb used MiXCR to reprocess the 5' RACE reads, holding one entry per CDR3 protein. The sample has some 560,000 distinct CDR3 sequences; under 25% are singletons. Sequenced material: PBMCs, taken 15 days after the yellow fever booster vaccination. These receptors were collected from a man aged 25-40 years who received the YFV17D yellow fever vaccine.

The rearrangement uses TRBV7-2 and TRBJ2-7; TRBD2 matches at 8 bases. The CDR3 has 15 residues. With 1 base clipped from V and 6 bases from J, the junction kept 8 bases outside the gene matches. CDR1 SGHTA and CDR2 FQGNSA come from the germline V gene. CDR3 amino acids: CASSLEGGTRSEQYF. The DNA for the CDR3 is TGTGCCAGCAGCTTAGAAGGGGGGACTAGGAGCGAGCAGTACTTC.

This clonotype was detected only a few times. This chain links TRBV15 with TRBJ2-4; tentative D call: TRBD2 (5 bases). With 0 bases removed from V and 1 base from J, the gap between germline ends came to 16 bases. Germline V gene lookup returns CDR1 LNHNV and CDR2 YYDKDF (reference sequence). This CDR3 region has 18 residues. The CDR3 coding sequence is TGTGCCACCAGCAGAGAGGGAGAAATCGAGCGGGCCAAAAACATTCAGTACTTC. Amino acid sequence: CATSREGEIERAKNIQYF.

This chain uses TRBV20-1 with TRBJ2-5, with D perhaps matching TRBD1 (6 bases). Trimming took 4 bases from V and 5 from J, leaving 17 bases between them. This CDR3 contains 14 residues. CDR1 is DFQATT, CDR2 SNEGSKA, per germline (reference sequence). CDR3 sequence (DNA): TGCAGTGCTACAGGGGCGCGTAATCCGGAGACCCAGTACTTC. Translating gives CSATGARNPETQYF.

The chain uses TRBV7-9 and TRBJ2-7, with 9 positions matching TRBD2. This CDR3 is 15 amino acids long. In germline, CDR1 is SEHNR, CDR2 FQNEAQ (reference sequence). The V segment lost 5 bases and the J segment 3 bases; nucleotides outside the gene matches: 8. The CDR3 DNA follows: TGTGCCAGCAGCCCCGCTGCTAGCGGGAACTACGAGCAGTACTTC. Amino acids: CASSPAASGNYEQYF.

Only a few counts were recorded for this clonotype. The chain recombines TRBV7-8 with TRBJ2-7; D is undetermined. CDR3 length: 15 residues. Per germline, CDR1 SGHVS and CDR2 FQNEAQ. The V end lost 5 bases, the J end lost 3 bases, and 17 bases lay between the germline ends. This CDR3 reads CASSTPALLGYEQYF. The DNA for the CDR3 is TGTGCCAGCAGCACACCGGCACTTTTGGGCTACGAGCAGTACTTC.

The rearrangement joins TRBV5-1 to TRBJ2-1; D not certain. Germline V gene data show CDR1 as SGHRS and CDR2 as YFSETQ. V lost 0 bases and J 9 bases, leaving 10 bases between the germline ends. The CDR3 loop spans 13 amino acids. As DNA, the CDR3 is TGCGCCAGCAGCTTGGCCGGAATATCTGAGCAGTTCTTC. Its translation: CASSLAGISEQFF.

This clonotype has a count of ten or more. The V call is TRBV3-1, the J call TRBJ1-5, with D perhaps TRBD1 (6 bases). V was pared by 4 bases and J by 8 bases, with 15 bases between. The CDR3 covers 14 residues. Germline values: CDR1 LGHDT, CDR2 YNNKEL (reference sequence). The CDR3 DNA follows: TGTGCCAGCAGCCGGGGCGGGGGCGCGGAGCCCCAGCATTTT. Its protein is CASSRGGGAEPQHF. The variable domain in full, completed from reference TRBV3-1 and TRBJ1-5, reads DTAVSQTPKYLVTQMGNDKSIKCEQNLGHDTMYWYKQDSKKFLKIMFSYNNKELIINETVPNRFSPKSPDKAHLNLHINSLELGDSAVYFCASSRGGGAEPQHFGDGTRLSIL.

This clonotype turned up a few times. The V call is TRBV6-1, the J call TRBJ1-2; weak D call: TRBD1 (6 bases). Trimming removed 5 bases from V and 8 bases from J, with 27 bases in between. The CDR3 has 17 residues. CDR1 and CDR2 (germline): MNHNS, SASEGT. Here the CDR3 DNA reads TGTGCCAGCAGTCAGCGCTCCAGGGGAAGAAGGTCGAACGGCTACACCTTC. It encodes CASSQRSRGRRSNGYTF.

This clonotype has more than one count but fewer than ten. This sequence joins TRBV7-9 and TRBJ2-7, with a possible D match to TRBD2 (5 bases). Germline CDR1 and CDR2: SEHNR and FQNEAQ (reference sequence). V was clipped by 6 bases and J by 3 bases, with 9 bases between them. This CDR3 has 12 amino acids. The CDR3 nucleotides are TGTGCCAGCAGGGGAGTGGACTACGAGCAGTACTTC. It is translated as CASRGVDYEQYF.

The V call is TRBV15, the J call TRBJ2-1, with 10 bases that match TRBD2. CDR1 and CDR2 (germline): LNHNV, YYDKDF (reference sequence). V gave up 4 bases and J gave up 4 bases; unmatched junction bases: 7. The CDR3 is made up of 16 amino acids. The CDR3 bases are TGTGCCACCAGCATTCTAGCGGGAGCCCGATACAATGAGCAGTTCTTC. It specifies CATSILAGARYNEQFF.

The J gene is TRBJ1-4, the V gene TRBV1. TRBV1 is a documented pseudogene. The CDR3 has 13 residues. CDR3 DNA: TGCACCAGCCACCTGGGAGCCGTTGAAAAACTGTTTTTT. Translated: CTSHLGAVEKLFF.

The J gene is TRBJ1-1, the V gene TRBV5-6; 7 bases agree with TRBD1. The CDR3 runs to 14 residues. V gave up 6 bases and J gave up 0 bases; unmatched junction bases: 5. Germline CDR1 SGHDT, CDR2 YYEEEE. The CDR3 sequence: CASTSGQLNTEAFF. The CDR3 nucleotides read TGTGCCAGCACCTCGGGACAGTTGAACACTGAAGCTTTCTTT.

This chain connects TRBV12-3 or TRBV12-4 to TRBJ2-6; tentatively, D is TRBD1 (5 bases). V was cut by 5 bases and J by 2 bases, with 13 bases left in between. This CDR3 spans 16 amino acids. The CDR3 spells CASSPRGGTGANVLTF. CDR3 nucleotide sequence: TGTGCCAGCAGTCCAAGGGGTGGGACTGGGGCCAACGTCCTGACTTTC.

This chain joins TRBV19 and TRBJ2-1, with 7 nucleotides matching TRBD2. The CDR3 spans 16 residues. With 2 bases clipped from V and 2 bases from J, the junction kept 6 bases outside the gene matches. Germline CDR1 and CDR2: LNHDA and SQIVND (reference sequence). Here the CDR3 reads CASSISQRGTYNEQFF. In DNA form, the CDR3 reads TGTGCCAGTAGTATAAGCCAGCGGGGCACCTACAATGAGCAGTTCTTC.

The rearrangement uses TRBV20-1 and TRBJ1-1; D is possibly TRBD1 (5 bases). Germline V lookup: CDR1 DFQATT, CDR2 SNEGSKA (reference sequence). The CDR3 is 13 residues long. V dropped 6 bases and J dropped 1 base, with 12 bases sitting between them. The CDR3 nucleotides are TGCAGTGCCCAAGCAGGGACGAACACTGAAGCTTTCTTT. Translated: CSAQAGTNTEAFF.

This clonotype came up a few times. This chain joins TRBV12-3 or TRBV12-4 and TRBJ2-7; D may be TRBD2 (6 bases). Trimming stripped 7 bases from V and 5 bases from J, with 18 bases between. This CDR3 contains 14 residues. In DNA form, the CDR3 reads TGTGCCAGCACCCTGGGACTTGAGTCTGACGAGCAGTACTTC. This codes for CASTLGLESDEQYF.

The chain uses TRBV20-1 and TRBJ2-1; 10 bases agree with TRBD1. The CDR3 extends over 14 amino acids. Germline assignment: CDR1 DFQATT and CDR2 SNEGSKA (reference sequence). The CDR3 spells CGKLTGTGVDEQFF. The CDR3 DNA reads TGCGGTAAACTAACCGGGACAGGGGTAGATGAGCAGTTCTTC.

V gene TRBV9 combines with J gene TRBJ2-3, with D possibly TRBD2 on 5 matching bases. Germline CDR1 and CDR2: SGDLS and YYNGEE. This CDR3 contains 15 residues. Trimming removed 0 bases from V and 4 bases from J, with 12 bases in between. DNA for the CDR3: TGTGCCAGCAGCGTAGACTTTATCGGGGCAGATACGCAGTATTTT. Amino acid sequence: CASSVDFIGADTQYF.

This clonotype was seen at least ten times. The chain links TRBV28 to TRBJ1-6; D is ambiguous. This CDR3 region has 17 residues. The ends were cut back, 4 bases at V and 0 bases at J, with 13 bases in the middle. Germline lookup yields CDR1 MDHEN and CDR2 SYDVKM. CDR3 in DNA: TGTGCCAGCAGTTCCCAGACCGAGAGCTCCTATAATTCACCCCTCCACTTT. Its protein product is CASSSQTESSYNSPLHF.

The CDR3, as DNA: TGCAGTGCATCTAGGGCTAGCGGGAGAAATGAGCAGTTCTTC. This sequence encodes CSASRASGRNEQFF. This chain connects TRBV20-1 to TRBJ2-1; 10 bases match TRBD2. Germline-derived CDR1 and CDR2 are DFQATT and SNEGSKA (reference sequence). This CDR3 comprises 14 residues. After removal of 6 bases from V and 7 bases from J, the junction contained 9 bases not matched to a gene.